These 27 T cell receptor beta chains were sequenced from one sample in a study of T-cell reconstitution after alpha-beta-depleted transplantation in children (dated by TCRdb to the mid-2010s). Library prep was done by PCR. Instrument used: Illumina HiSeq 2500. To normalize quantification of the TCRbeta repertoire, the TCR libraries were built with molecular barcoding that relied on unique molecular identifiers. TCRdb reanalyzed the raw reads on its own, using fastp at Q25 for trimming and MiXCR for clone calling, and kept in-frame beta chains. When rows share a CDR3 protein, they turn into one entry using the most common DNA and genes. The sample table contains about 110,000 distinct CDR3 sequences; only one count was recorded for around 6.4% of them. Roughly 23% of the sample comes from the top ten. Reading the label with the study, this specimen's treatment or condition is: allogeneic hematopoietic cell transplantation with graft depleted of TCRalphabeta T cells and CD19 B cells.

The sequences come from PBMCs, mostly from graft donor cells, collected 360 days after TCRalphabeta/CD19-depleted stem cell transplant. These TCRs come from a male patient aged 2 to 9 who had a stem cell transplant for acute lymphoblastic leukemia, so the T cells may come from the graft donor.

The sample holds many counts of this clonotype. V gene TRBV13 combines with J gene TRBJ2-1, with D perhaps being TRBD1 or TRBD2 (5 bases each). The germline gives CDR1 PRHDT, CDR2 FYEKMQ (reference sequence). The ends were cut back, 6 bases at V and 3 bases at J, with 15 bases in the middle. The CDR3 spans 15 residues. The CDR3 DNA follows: TGTGCCAGCAGTTCCGGGACGTGGGTCTACAATGAGCAGTTCTTC. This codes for CASSSGTWVYNEQFF.

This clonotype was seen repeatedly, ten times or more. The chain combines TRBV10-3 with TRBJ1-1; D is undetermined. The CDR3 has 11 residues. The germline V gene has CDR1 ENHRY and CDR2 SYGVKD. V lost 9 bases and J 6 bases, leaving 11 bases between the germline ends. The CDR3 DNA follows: TGTGCCATAGGAGTTGGAGCTGAAGCTTTCTTT. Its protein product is CAIGVGAEAFF.

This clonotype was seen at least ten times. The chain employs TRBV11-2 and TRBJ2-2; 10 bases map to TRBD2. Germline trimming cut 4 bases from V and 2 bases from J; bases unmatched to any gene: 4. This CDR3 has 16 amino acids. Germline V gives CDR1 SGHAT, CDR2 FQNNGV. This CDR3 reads CASSWTSGLNTGELFF. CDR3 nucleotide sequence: TGTGCCAGCAGCTGGACTAGCGGTCTTAACACCGGGGAGCTGTTTTTT.

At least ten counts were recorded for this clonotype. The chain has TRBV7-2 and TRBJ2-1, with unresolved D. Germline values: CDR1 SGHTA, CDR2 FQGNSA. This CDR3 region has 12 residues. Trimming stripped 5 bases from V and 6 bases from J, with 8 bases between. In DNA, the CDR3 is TGTGCCAGCAGCCCGACGGGCAATGAGCAGTTCTTC. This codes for CASSPTGNEQFF.

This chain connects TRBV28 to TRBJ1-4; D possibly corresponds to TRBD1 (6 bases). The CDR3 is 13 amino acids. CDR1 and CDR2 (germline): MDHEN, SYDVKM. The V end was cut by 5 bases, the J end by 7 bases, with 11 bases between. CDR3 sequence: CASSPQGFEKLFF. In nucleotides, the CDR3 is TGTGCCAGCAGTCCACAGGGTTTTGAAAAACTGTTTTTT.

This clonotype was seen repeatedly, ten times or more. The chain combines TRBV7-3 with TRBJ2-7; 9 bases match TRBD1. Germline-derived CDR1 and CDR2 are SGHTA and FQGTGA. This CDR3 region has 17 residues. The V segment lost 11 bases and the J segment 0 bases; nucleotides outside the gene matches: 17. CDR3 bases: TGTGCCGGTTTACTTACTTGGGACAGGGCAGGCTCCTACGAGCAGTACTTC. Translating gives CAGLLTWDRAGSYEQYF.

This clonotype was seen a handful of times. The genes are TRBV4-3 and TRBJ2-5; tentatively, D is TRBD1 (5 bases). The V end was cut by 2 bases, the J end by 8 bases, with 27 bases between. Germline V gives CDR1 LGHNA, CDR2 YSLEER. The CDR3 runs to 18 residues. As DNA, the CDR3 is TGCGCCAGCAGCCAACAAACAGGCACCCGGCCCCTCAAGAATACCCAGTACTTC. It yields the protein CASSQQTGTRPLKNTQYF.

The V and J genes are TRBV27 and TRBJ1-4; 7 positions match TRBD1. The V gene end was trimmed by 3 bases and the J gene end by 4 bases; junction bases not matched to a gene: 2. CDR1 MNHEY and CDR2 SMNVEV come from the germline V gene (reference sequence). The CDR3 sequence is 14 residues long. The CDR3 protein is CASSFRDSNEKLFF. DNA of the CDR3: TGTGCCAGCAGTTTCCGGGACAGTAATGAAAAACTGTTTTTT.

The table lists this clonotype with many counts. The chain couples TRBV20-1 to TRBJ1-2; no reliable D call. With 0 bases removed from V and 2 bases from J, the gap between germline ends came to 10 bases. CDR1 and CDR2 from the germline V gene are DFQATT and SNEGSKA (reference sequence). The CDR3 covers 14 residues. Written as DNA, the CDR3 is TGCAGTGCTAGAGATCTAAGGGAGAACTATGGCTACACCTTC. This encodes CSARDLRENYGYTF.

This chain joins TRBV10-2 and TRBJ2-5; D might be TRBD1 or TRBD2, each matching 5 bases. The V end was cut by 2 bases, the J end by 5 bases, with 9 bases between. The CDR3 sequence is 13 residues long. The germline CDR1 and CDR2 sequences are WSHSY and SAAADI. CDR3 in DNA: TGCGCCAGCAGTGAGATAGGGACCGAGACCCAGTACTTC. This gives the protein CASSEIGTETQYF.

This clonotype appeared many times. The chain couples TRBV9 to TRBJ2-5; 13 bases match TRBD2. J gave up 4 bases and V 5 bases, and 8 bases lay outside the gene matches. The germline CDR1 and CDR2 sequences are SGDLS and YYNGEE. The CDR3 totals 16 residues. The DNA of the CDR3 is TGTGCCAGCAGTCCTTCGGGACTAGCGGGATCAGAGACCCAGTACTTC. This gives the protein CASSPSGLAGSETQYF.

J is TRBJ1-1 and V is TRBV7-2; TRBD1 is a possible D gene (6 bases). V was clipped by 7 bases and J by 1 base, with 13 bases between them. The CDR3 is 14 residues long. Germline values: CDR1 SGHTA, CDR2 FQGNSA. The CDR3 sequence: CASTEQGRNTEAFF. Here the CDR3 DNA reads TGTGCCAGCACCGAACAGGGCCGGAACACTGAAGCTTTCTTT.

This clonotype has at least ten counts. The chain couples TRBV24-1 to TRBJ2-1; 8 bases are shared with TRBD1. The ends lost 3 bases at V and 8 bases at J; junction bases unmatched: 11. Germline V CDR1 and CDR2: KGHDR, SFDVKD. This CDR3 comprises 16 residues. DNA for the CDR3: TGTGCCACCAGTGATCCCTGGACAGGGCTGTTCGATGAGCAGTTCTTC. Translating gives CATSDPWTGLFDEQFF.

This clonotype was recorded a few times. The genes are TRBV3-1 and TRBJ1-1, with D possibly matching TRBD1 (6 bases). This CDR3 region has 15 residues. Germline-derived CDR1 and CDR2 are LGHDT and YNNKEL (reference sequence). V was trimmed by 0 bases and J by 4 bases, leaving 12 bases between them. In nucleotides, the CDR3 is TGTGCCAGCAGCCAAGAAAGACAGGTGGGCACTGAAGCTTTCTTT. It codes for CASSQERQVGTEAFF.

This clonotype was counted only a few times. DNA of the CDR3: TGTGCCACCAGCAGACTACAGGGGGCTGGTCAGCCCCAGCATTTT. As protein: CATSRLQGAGQPQHF. This chain uses TRBV15 with TRBJ1-5; 9 nucleotides agree with TRBD1. The CDR3 covers 15 residues. J lost 6 bases, V lost 2 bases, and 5 bases had no gene match. The germline CDR1 and CDR2 sequences are LNHNV and YYDKDF (reference sequence). The entire variable domain, with the rest obtained from reference TRBV15 and TRBJ1-5, is as follows: DAMVIQNPRYQVTQFGKPVTLSCSQTLNHNVMYWYQQKSSQAPKLLFHYYDKDFNNEADTPDNFQSRRPNTSFCFLDIRSPGLGDTAMYLCATSRLQGAGQPQHFGDGTRLSIL.

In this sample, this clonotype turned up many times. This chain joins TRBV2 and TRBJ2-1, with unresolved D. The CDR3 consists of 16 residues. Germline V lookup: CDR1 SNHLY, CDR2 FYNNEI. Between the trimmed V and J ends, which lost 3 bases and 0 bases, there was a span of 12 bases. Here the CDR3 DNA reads TGTGCCAGCAGTGAGACCCTTCACCCCTCCTACAATGAGCAGTTCTTC. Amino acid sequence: CASSETLHPSYNEQFF.

CDR3 sequence reads: CARAGRTAGNEQFF. CDR3 in DNA: TGTGCCAGGGCAGGTCGGACCGCAGGGAATGAGCAGTTCTTC. The chain recombines TRBV6-1 with TRBJ2-1, with D possibly being TRBD1 (5 bases). This CDR3 contains 14 residues. Germline assignment: CDR1 MNHNS and CDR2 SASEGT. Trimming removed 9 bases at V and 7 bases at J, with 19 bases between.

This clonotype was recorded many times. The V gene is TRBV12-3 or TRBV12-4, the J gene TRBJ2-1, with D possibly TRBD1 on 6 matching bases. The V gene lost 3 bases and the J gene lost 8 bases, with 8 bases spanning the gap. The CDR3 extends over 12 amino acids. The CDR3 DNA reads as TGTGCCAGCAGTTTGGGGGCTTATGAGCAGTTCTTC. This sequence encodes CASSLGAYEQFF.

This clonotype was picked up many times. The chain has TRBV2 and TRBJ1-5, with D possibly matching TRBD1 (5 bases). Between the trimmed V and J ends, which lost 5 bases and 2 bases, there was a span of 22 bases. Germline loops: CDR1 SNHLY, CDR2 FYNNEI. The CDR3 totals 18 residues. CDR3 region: CASSYGAKPYTGNQPQHF. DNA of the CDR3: TGTGCCAGCAGTTACGGGGCAAAGCCTTATACGGGCAATCAGCCCCAGCATTTT.

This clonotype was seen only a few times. CDR3 sequence (DNA): TGCGCCAGCAGCCAAGAAGTGACCGGGCCTGCTTTGGTCTATGGCTACACCTTC. Encoded protein: CASSQEVTGPALVYGYTF. The gene calls are TRBV4-3 and TRBJ1-2; D unresolved. CDR3 length equals 18 residues. CDR1 LGHNA and CDR2 YSLEER come from the germline V gene. V lost 0 bases to trimming and J lost 4 bases, with 21 bases between them.

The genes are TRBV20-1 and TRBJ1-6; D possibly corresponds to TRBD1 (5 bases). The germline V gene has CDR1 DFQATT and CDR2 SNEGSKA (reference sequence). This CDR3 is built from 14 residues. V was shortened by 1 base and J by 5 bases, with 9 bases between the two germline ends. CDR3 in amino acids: CSARGRGNNSPLHF. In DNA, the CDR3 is TGCAGTGCTAGAGGGAGGGGTAATAATTCACCCCTCCACTTT.

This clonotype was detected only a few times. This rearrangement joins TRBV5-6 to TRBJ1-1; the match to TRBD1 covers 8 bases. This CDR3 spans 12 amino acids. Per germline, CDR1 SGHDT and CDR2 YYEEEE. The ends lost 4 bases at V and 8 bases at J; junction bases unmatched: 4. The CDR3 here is CASSPWTGEAFF. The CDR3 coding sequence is TGTGCCAGCAGCCCCTGGACAGGGGAAGCTTTCTTT.

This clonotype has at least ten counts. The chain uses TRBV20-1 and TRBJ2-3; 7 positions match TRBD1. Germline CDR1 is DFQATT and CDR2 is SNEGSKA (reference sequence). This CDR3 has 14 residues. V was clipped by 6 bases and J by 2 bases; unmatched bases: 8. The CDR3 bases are TGCAGTGCCACCGAGGGGGCGATCACAGATACGCAGTATTTT. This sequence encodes CSATEGAITDTQYF.

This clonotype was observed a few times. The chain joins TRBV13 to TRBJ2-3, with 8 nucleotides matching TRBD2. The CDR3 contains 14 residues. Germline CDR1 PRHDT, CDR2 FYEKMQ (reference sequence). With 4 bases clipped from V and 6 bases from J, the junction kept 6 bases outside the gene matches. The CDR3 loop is CASSWIGGADTQYF. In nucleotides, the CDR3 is TGTGCCAGCAGCTGGATCGGGGGGGCGGATACGCAGTATTTT.

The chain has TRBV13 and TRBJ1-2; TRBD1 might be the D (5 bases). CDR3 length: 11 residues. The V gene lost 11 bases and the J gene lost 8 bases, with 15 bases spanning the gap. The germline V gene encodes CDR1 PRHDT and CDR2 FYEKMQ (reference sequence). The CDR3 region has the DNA TGTGCCGCCTGGGGGGAGGGCGGCTACACCTTC. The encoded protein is CAAWGEGGYTF. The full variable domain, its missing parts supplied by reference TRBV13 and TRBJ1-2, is AAGVIQSPRHLIKEKRETATLKCYPIPRHDTVYWYQQGPGQDPQFLISFYEKMQSDKGSIPDRFSAQQFSDYHSELNMSSLELGDSALYFCAAWGEGGYTFGSGTRLTVV.

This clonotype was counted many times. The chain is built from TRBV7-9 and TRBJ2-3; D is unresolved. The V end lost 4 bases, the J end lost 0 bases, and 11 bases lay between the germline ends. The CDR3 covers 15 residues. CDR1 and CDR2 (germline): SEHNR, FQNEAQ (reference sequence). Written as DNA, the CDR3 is TGTGCCAGCAGCTCATCCCTCGGCAGCACAGATACGCAGTATTTT. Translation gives CASSSSLGSTDTQYF.

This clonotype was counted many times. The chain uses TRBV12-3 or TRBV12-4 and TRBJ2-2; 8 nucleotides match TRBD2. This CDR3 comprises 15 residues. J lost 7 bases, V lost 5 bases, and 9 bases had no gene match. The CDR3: CASSPPGLGIGELFF. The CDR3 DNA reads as TGTGCCAGCAGTCCGCCGGGACTAGGGATCGGGGAGCTGTTTTTT.